The T cell receptor (beta chain) under discussion was sequenced for a study of blood T cell repertoires in COVID-19. Study in general: The origin of the acute and convalescent COVID-19 samples was the United States, Italy and Spain. From T cells, B-cell-depleted T cells, or PBMCs came the material, which was cDNA or gDNA.

The CDR3 is made up of 16 amino acids. CDR1 LNHNV and CDR2 YYDKDF come from the germline V gene (reference sequence). J lost 3 bases, V lost 1 base, and 7 bases had no gene match. Authors' data handling: Reference gene primer amplification gave estimated nucleated cell counts. Generated by immunoSEQ multiplex PCR, the TCRdb table keeps only in-frame clones and is missing some. Clone size and the V and J calls come from that table; the DNA yielded D and trimming. Counted here are about 79,000 clones, approximately 90% occurring once; the ten biggest clones make up roughly 4.4%. Specimen: peripheral blood. V and J are TRBV15 and TRBJ2-7; 9 nucleotides align to TRBD1. The receptor was isolated from a man aged 50 or older with active COVID-19. In DNA, the CDR3 is TGTGCCACCAGCAGAGGGGCGGGACAGGGAGGCTACGAGCAGTACTTC. As protein: CATSRGAGQGGYEQYF.